This TCR beta chain was recorded in a study of human T cells and chemical hapten exposure. The time point here: patch test 2, 6 weeks after DPC sensitization. This sample's treatment: therapeutic diphenylcyclopropenone sensitization with weekly scalp DPC. CDR1 and CDR2 from the germline V gene are SEHNR and FQNEAQ (reference sequence). V was trimmed by 8 bases and J by 1 base, leaving 14 bases between them. This CDR3 comprises 14 residues. A few counts support this clonotype. TCRdb reprocessed the RACE reads with MiXCR, giving one entry per CDR3 protein. Of tens of thousands of distinct CDR3 sequences in the sample, around 10% were seen once.

The V gene is TRBV7-9, the J gene TRBJ1-1; no clear D gene. Sequences were derived from whole blood, sampled in connection with sensitization to the hapten diphenylcyclopropenone (DPC). This sequence was found in a man aged 18 to 30 with alopecia areata. Some clones in this sample may be carry-over from other donors' samples. CDR3 amino acids: CASWPGEGNTEAFF. The CDR3 DNA sequence: TGTGCCAGCTGGCCGGGAGAGGGGAACACTGAAGCTTTCTTT.